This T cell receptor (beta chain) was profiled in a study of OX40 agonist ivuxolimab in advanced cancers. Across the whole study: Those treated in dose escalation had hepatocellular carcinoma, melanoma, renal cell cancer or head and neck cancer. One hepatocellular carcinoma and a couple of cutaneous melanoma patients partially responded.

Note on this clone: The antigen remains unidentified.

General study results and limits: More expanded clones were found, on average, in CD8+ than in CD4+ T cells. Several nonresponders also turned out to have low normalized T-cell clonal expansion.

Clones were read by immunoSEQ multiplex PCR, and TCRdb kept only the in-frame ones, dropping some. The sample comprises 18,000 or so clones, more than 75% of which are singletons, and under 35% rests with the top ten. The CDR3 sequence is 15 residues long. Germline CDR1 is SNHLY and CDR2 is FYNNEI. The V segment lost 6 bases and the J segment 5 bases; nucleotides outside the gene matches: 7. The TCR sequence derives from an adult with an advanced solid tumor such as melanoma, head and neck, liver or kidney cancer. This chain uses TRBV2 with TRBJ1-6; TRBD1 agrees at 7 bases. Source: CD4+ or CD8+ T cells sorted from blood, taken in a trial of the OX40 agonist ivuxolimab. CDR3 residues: CASRTGQDDNSPLHF. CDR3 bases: TGTGCCAGCAGGACCGGACAGGACGATAATTCACCCCTCCACTTT.